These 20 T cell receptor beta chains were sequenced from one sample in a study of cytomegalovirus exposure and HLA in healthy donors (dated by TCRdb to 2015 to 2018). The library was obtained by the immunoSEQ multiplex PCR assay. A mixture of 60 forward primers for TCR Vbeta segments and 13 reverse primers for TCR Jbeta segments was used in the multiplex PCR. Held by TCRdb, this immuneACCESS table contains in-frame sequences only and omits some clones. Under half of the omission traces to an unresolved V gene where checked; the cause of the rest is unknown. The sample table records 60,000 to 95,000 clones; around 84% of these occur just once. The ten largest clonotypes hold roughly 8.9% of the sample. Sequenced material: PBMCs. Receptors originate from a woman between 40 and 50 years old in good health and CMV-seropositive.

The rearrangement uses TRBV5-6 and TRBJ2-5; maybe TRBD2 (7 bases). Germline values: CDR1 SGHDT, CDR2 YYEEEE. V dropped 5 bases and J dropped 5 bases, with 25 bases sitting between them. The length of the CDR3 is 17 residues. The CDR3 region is CASSGGGGGLFHETQYF. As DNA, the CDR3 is TGTGCCAGCAGTGGGGGGGGCGGGGGCCTGTTCCATGAGACCCAGTACTTC.

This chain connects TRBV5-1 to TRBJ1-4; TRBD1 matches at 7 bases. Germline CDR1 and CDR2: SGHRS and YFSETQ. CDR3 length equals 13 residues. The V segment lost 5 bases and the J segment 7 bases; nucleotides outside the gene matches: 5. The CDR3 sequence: CASREGAGEKLFF. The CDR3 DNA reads TGCGCCAGCAGGGAGGGGGCCGGTGAAAAACTGTTTTTT.

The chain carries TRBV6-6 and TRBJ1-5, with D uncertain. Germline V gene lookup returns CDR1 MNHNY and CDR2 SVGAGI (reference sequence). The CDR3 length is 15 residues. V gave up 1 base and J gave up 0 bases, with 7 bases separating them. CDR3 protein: CASSYLETSNQPQHF. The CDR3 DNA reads TGTGCCAGCAGTTACTTAGAAACTAGCAATCAGCCCCAGCATTTT.

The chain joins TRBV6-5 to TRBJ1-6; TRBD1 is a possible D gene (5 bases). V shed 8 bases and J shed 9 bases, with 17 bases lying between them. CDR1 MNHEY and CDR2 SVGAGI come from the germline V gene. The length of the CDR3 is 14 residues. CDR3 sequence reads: CASSVGGASSPLHF. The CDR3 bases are TGTGCCAGCTCCGTGGGGGGAGCGAGTTCACCCCTCCACTTT.

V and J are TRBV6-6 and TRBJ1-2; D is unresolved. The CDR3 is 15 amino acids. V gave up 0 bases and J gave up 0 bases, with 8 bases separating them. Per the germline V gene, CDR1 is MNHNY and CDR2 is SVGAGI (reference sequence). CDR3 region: CASSYSSIANYGYTF. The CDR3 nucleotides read TGTGCCAGCAGTTACTCGAGTATAGCTAACTATGGCTACACCTTC.

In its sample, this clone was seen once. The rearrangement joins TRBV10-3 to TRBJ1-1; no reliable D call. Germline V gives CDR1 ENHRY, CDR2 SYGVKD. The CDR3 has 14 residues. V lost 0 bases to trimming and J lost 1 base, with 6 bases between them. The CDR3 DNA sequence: TGTGCCATCAGTGAGTCCACAGCGAACACTGAAGCTTTCTTT. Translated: CAISESTANTEAFF.

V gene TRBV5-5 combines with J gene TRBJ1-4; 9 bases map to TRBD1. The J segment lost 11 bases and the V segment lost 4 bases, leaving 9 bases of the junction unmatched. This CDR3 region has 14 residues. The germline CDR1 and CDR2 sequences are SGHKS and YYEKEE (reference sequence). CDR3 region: CASSLGQGSEKLFF. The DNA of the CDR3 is TGTGCCAGCAGCCTCGGACAGGGGAGTGAGAAACTGTTTTTT.

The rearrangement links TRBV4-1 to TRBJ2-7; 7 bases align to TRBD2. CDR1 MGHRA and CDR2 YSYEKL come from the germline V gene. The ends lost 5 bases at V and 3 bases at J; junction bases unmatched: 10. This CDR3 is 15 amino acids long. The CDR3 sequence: CASSLGETGGYEQYF. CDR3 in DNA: TGCGCCAGCAGCTTGGGGGAGACGGGGGGCTACGAGCAGTACTTC.

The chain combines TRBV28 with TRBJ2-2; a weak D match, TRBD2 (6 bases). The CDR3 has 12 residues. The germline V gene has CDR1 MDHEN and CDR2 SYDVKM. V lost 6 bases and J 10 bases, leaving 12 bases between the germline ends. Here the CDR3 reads CASSSPGEELFF. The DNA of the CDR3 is TGTGCCAGCAGCTCCCCGGGGGAGGAGCTGTTTTTT.

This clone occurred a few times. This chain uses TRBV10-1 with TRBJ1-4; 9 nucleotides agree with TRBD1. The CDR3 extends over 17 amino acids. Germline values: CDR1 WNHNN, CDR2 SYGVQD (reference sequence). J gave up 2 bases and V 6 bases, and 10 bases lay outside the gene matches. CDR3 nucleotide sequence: TGCGCCAGCAGAGCACAGGGGGCTGAGGAGACTAATGAAAAACTGTTTTTT. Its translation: CASRAQGAEETNEKLFF.

CDR3 in amino acids: CSVEDRLSSGGVTDTQYF. The CDR3 nucleotides are TGCAGCGTTGAAGACCGGCTCTCTAGCGGGGGGGTGACAGATACGCAGTATTTT. The chain combines TRBV29-1 with TRBJ2-3, with 12 bases that match TRBD2. Unmatched junction bases numbered 10, after V lost 0 bases and J lost 3 bases. The CDR3 loop spans 18 amino acids. CDR1 SQVTM and CDR2 ANQGSEA come from the germline V gene.

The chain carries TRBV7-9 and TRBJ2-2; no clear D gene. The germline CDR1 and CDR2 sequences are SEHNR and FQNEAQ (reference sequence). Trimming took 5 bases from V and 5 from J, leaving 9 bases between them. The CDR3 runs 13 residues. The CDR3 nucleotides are TGTGCCAGCAGCGAAGTAGTTACCGGGGAGCTGTTTTTT. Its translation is CASSEVVTGELFF.

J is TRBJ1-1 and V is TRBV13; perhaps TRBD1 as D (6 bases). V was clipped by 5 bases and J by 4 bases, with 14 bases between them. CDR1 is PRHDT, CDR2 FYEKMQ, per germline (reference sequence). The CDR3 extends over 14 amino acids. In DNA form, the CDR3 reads TGTGCCAGCAGCCCCGGGACACCGGGCACTGAAGCTTTCTTT. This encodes CASSPGTPGTEAFF. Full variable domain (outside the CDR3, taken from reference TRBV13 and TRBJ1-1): AAGVIQSPRHLIKEKRETATLKCYPIPRHDTVYWYQQGPGQDPQFLISFYEKMQSDKGSIPDRFSAQQFSDYHSELNMSSLELGDSALYFCASSPGTPGTEAFFGQGTRLTVV.

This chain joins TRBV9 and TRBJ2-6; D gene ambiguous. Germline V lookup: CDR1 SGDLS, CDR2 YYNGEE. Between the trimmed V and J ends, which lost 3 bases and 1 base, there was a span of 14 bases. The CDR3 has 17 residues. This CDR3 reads CASSARPTDSGANVLTF. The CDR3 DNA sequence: TGTGCCAGCAGCGCCAGGCCCACTGATTCTGGGGCCAACGTCCTGACTTTC.

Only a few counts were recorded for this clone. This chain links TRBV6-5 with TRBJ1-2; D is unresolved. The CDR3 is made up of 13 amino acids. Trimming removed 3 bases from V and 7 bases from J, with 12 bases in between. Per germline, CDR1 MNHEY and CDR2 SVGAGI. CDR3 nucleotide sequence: TGTGCCAGCAGTTATAACACTGGAGCTGGCTACACCTTC. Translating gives CASSYNTGAGYTF.

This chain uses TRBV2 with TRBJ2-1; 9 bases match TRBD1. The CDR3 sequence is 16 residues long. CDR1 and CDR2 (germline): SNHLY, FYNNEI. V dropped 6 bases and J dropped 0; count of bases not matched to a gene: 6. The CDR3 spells CASRVQGAFSYNEQFF. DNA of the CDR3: TGTGCCAGCAGGGTACAGGGGGCTTTCTCCTACAATGAGCAGTTCTTC.

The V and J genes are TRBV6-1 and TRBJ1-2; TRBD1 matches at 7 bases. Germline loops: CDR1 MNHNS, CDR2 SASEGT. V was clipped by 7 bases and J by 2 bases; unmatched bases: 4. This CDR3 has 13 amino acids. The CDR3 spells CASKDRLNYGYTF. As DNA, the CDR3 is TGTGCCAGCAAGGACAGGTTAAACTATGGCTACACCTTC.

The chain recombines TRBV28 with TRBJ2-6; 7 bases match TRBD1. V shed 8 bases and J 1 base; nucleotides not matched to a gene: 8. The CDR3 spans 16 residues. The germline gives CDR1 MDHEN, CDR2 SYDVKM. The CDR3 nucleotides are TGTGCCAGCGGAGTGGGACAGCCGTCTGGGGCCAACGTCCTGACTTTC. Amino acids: CASGVGQPSGANVLTF. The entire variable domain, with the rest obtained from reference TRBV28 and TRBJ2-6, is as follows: DVKVTQSSRYLVKRTGEKVFLECVQDMDHENMFWYRQDPGLGLRLIYFSYDVKMKEKGDIPEGYSVSREKKERFSLILESASTNQTSMYLCASGVGQPSGANVLTFGAGSRLTVL.

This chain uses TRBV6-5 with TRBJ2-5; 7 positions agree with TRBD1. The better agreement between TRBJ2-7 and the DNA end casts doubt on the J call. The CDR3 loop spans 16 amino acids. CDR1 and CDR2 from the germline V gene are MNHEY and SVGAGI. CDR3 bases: TGTGCCAGCAGTTACTCGAATCCGGGACAGCCGTACGAGCAGTACTTC. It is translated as CASSYSNPGQPYEQYF.

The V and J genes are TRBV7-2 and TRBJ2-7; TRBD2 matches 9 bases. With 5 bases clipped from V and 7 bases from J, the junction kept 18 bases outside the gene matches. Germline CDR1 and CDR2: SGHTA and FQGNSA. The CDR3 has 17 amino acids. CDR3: CASSTPALAGSTSEQYF. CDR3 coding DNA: TGTGCCAGCAGCACCCCGGCCCTAGCGGGGTCGACCTCTGAGCAGTACTTC.